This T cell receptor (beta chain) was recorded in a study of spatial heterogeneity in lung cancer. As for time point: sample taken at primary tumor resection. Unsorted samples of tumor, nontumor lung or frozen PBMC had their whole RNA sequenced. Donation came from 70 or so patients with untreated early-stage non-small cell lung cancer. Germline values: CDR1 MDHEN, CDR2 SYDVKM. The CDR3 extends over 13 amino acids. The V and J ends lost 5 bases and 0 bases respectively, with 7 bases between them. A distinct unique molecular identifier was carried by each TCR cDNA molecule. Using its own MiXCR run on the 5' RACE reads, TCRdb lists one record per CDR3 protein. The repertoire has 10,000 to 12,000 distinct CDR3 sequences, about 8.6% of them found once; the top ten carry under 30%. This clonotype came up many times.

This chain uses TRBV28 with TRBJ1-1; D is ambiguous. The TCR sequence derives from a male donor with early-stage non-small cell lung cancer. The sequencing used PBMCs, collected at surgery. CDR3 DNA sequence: TGTGCCAGCAGTCCCGTTTTGAACACTGAAGCTTTCTTT. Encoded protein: CASSPVLNTEAFF.